This T cell receptor beta chain was retrieved from a study of OX40 agonist ivuxolimab in advanced cancers. Of note for this clone: Its matching antigen is unknown.

Study-wide results and caveats: The study found that CD8+ T cells averaged more expanded clones than CD4+. Clonal expansion in partial responders at 0.1-3.0 mg/kg ranked among the lowest.

The CDR3 is 15 residues long. Deletions cut 7 bases from V and 3 bases from J, with 15 bases between. Looked up from germline, CDR1 is MNHNY and CDR2 is SVGAGI (reference sequence). Produced via immunoSEQ multiplex PCR; TCRdb's table is partial and in-frame only. The sample yields about 95,000 clones, 89% seen once. The V and J genes are TRBV6-6 and TRBJ2-2; the D is unclear. Material: CD4+ or CD8+ T cells sorted from blood, obtained in a trial of the OX40 agonist ivuxolimab. The source is an adult with an advanced solid tumor such as melanoma, head and neck, liver or kidney cancer. CDR3 sequence reads: CASIGHYRDTGELFF. CDR3 sequence (DNA): TGTGCCAGCATAGGGCACTACCGGGACACCGGGGAGCTGTTTTTT.